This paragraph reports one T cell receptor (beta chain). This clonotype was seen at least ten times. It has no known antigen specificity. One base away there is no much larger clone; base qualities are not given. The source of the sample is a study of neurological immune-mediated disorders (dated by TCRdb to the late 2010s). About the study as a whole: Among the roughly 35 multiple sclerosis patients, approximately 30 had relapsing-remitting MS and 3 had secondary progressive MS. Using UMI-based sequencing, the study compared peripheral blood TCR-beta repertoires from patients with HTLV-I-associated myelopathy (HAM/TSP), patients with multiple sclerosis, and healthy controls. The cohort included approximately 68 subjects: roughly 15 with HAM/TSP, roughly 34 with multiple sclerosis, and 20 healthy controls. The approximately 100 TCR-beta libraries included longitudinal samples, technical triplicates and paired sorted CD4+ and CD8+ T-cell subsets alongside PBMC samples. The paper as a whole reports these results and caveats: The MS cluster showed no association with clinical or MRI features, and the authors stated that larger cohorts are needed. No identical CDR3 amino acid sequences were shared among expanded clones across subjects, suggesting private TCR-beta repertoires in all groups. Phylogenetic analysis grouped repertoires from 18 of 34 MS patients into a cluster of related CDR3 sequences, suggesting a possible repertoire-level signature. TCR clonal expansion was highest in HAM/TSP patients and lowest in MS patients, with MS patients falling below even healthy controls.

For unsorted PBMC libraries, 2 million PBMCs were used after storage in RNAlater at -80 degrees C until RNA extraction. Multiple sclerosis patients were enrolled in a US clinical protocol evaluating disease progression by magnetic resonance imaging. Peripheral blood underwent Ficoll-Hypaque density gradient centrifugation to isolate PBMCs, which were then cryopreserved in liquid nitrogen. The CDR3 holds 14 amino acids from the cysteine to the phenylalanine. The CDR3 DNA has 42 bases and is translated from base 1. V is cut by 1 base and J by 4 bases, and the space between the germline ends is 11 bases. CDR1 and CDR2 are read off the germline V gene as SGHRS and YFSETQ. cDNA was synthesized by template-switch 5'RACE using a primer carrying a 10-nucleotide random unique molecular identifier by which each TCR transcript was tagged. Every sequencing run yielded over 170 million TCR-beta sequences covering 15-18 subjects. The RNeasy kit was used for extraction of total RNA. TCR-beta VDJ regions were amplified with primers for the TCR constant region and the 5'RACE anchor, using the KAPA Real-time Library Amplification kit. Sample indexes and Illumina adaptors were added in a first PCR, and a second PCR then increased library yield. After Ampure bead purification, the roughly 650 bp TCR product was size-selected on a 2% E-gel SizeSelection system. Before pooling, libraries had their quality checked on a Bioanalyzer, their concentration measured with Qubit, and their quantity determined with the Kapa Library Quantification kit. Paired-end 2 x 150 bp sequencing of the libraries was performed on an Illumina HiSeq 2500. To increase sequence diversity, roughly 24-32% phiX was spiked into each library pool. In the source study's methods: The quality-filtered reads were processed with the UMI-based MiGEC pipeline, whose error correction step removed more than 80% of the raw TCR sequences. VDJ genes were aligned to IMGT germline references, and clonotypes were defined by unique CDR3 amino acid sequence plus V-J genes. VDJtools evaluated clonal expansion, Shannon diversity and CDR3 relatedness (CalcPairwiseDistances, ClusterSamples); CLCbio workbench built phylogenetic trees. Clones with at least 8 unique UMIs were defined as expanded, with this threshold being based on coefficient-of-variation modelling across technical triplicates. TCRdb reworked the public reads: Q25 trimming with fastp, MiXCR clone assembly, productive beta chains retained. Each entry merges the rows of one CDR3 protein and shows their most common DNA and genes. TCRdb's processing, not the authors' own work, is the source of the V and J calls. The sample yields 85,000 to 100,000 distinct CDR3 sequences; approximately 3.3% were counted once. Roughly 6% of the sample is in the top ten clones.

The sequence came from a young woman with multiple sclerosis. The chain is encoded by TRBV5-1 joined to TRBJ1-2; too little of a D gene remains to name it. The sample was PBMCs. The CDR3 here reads CASSLLGLGYGYTF. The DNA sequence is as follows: TGCGCCAGCAGCTTGTTGGGATTAGGCTATGGCTACACCTTC.